These T cell receptor beta chains were read from a single sample in a study of cytomegalovirus exposure and HLA in healthy donors. Generated by immunoSEQ multiplex PCR, the TCRdb table keeps only in-frame clones and is missing some. The data show over 150,000 clones, with roughly 90% seen just once and about 2.3% held by the top ten. The specimen was PBMCs. The source is a woman under 30 in good health and CMV-seronegative. CDR3s include the opening cysteine and the closing phenylalanine or tryptophan. The D gene is left open where the match is weak. Clone size appears in some rows only: once, few, many, or a class for an expanded clone.

J,V,length,size,D,DNA,CDR3
TRBJ1-1,TRBV2,13,-,-,TGTGCCAGCAGGGACAGTGTGAACACTGAAGCTTTCTTT,CASRDSVNTEAFF
TRBJ1-2,TRBV25-1,14,-,-,TGTGCCAGCAGTGAACCGCAGGGATACTATGGCTACACCTTC,CASSEPQGYYGYTF
TRBJ1-4,TRBV12-5,14,-,TRBD1,TGTGCTAGTGGTTTTTACACAGGGGGTGAAAAACTGTTTTTT,CASGFYTGGEKLFF
TRBJ1-5,TRBV4-2,15,-,-,TGTGCCAGCAGCCAAGGAAGGGGAGGGGGTCAGCCCCAGCATTTT,CASSQGRGGGQPQHF
TRBJ2-3,TRBV10-3,14,-,-,TGTGCCATCAGTGAGTCGTTAAGGGGAGATACGCAGTATTTT,CAISESLRGDTQYF
TRBJ2-7,TRBV11-2,12,-,-,TGTGCCAGCAGCCACGGCTCCTACGAGCAGTACTTC,CASSHGSYEQYF
TRBJ1-6,TRBV19,16,-,-,TGTGCCAGTAGTACCCCGAGGAGCTCCTATAATTCACCCCTCCACTTT,CASSTPRSSYNSPLHF
TRBJ1-2,TRBV7-9,16,-,-,TGTGCCAGCAGCTTTCCTCGGTGGAGGAGGGATTATGGCTACACCTTC,CASSFPRWRRDYGYTF
TRBJ1-2,TRBV7-9,14,-,-,TGTGCCAGCAGTTATAACACAGGGAACTATGGCTACACCTTC,CASSYNTGNYGYTF
TRBJ2-7,TRBV18,14,-,-,TGTGCCAGCTCCCCCTCCGGGACTGGTTACGAGCAGTACTTC,CASSPSGTGYEQYF
TRBJ2-7,TRBV7-2,16,-,-,TGTGCCAGCAGGGGTAGAAGCGGGTCCTTTACCTACGAGCAGTACTTC,CASRGRSGSFTYEQYF
TRBJ1-5,TRBV27,16,-,TRBD1,TGTGCCAGCAGTTTGACAGGGGGCTGGGGCAATCAGCCCCAGCATTTT,CASSLTGGWGNQPQHF
TRBJ2-7,TRBV7-9,15,once,TRBD1,TGTGCCAGCAGCTCCCCGGGACAGGGGTCCTACGAGCAGTACTTC,CASSSPGQGSYEQYF
TRBJ2-7,TRBV7-9,15,-,-,TGTGCCAGCAGCCTCAACCTCCGACAGACGGGCGAGCAGTACTTC,CASSLNLRQTGEQYF
TRBJ1-6,TRBV5-5,14,-,-,TGTGCCAGCAGCTTCGGGACTGATCATTCACCCCTCCACTTT,CASSFGTDHSPLHF
TRBJ2-1,TRBV6-5,15,-,TRBD2,TGTGCCAGCCGTCTATTACGTACTAGCGGCAATGAGCAGTTCTTC,CASRLLRTSGNEQFF
TRBJ2-1,TRBV9,11,-,-,TGTGCCAGCAGCTCCGAGACTCAGCAGTTCTTC,CASSSETQQFF
TRBJ2-3,TRBV5-6,12,-,-,TGTGCCAGCAGCCTATTCACAGATACGCAGTATTTT,CASSLFTDTQYF
TRBJ1-2,TRBV14,15,-,-,TGTGCCAGCAGCCCCATGGGGCACACGGCCTATGGCTACACCTTC,CASSPMGHTAYGYTF
TRBJ2-7,TRBV19,16,-,TRBD2,TGTGCCAGTAGTATGGGGACTAGCGGGAAGGTGGACGAGCAGTACTTC,CASSMGTSGKVDEQYF
TRBJ2-6,TRBV5-1,18,once,TRBD1,TGCGCCAGCAGCCCAACGTGGACAGGAGAATCTGGGGCCAACGTCCTGACTTTC,CASSPTWTGESGANVLTF
TRBJ2-3,TRBV6-4,14,-,-,TGTGCCAGCAATAACGGTCAAGGGGTGGATACGCAGTATTTT,CASNNGQGVDTQYF
TRBJ2-7,TRBV19,14,-,TRBD1,TGTGCCAGTAGGCCACAGGGGGGACGCTACGAGCAGTACTTC,CASRPQGGRYEQYF
TRBJ1-5,TRBV6-1,15,-,-,TGTGCCAGCATTGAGGGTCTCCCTGATAGCGGGGCCCAGCATTTT,CASIEGLPDSGAQHF
TRBJ1-1,TRBV13,17,-,TRBD1,TGTGCCAGCAGCCGTAGGGGGGGACAGGGGTGGGACACTGAAGCTTTCTTT,CASSRRGGQGWDTEAFF
TRBJ2-1,TRBV10-3,16,-,TRBD2,TGTGCCATCAGTGATTCCCGAGGGACTAACTACAATGAGCAGTTCTTC,CAISDSRGTNYNEQFF
TRBJ2-2,TRBV5-1,16,-,TRBD2,TGCGCCAGCACCCCCAGTTGGGGGACTAGGGCCGGGGAGCTGTTTTTT,CASTPSWGTRAGELFF
TRBJ1-5,TRBV27,16,once,-,TGTGCCAGCAGTTTATTAGCAGGGGATGGCAATCAGCCCCAGCATTTT,CASSLLAGDGNQPQHF
TRBJ2-7,TRBV5-1,16,-,-,TGCGCCAGCAGCTTGTTGACAAGTTCGAGCTCCTACGAGCAGTACTTC,CASSLLTSSSSYEQYF
TRBJ2-7,TRBV5-6,16,-,TRBD2,TGTGCCAGCAGCTTCGCGGGCGGGGGGCTATACTACGAGCAGTACTTC,CASSFAGGGLYYEQYF
TRBJ1-5,TRBV30,12,-,-,TGTGCCTGGAGCCCCCCGAATCAGCCCCAGCATTTT,CAWSPPNQPQHF
TRBJ1-5,TRBV2,13,-,-,TGTGCCAGCAGTGAACTTAGCAATCAGCCCCAGCATTTT,CASSELSNQPQHF
TRBJ2-7,TRBV12-5,14,-,-,TGTGCTAGTGCCCTGGACGGACTGACTGACGAGCAGTACTTC,CASALDGLTDEQYF
TRBJ2-7,TRBV9,14,-,-,TGTGCCAGCAGCGACGGGACATTGGTGGAGGAGCAGTACTTC,CASSDGTLVEEQYF
TRBJ2-6,TRBV11-3,13,-,-,TGTGCCAGCAGCTTAGAACCGGGGAACGTCCTGACTTTC,CASSLEPGNVLTF
TRBJ2-2,TRBV5-5,19,-,-,TGTGCCAGCAGCTGGGATAGGTCGAGGGGGAAACTATCAACCGGGGAGCTGTTTTTT,CASSWDRSRGKLSTGELFF
TRBJ1-1,TRBV30,12,-,-,TGTGCCTGGAGTGCCCAGAACACTGAAGCTTTCTTT,CAWSAQNTEAFF
TRBJ2-7,TRBV29-1,10,-,-,TGCAGCGTTGGCAGCTACGAGCAGTACTTC,CSVGSYEQYF
TRBJ1-2,TRBV29-1,14,-,-,TGCAGCGTATATAGGACAGCAGACCTAAATGGCTACACCTTC,CSVYRTADLNGYTF
TRBJ2-1,TRBV6-4,13,-,-,TGTGCCACACCGGACGGGGTGCCCAATGAGCAGTTCTTC,CATPDGVPNEQFF
TRBJ2-3,TRBV6-4,13,-,-,TGTGCCAGCAGTGACGGCGGGGAAGATACGCAGTATTTT,CASSDGGEDTQYF
TRBJ2-3,TRBV30,14,-,-,TGTGCCTGGAGTGTAGTTACTAGCTTGGATACGCAGTATTTT,CAWSVVTSLDTQYF
TRBJ2-3,TRBV19,15,-,-,TGTGCCAGTAGTATAGATCAGGGTAGGGCAGATACGCAGTATTTT,CASSIDQGRADTQYF
TRBJ1-1,TRBV4-1,12,-,-,TGCGCCAGCAGCCATGGACAGAACCAAGCTTTCTTT,CASSHGQNQAFF
TRBJ1-1,TRBV10-3,16,-,TRBD1,TGTGCCATCAGTGAGTTGGGACAGGGAAGGGGAACTGAAGCTTTCTTT,CAISELGQGRGTEAFF
TRBJ2-1,TRBV4-3,14,few,TRBD1,TGCGCCAGCAGCCCTGGACAGGGGGCTCGGGAGCAGTTCTTC,CASSPGQGAREQFF